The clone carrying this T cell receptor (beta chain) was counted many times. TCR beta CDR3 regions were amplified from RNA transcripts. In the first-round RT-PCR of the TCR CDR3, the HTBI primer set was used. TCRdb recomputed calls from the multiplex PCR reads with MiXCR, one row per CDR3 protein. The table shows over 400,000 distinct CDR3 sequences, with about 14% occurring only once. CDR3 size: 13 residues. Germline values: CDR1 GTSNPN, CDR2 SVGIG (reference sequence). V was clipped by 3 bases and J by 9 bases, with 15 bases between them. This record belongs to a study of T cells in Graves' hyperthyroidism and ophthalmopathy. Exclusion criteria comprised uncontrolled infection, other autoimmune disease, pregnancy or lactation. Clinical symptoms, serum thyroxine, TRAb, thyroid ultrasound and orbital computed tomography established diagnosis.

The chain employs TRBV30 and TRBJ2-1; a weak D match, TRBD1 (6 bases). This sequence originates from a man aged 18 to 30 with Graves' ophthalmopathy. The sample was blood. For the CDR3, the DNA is TGTGCCTGGAGCAGGGGCCCCGACGGTGAGCAGTTCTTC. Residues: CAWSRGPDGEQFF.